The sequence of this TCR beta chain was determined in a study of human T cells and chemical hapten exposure. General study points: Versus controls, expanded TCRs had significantly more large CDR3 similarity clusters.

Time point specified: pre-sensitization, week 0. The treatment denotes: therapeutic diphenylcyclopropenone sensitization with weekly scalp DPC. Total RNA came from unfractionated whole blood. This clonotype has only a few counts. Its antigen is not identified. This CDR3 has 18 residues. V shed 2 bases, J shed 0 bases, and the junction held 4 bases outside the gene matches. The germline V gene encodes CDR1 DFQATT and CDR2 SNEGSKA (reference sequence). TCRdb re-analysed the RACE reads in MiXCR, keeping a single row per CDR3 protein. The data show about 380,000 distinct CDR3 sequences, roughly 4.6% seen once.

This sample comprised whole blood, obtained in connection with sensitization to the hapten diphenylcyclopropenone (DPC). J is TRBJ2-1 and V is TRBV20-1; TRBD2 aligns across 16 bases. The sequence derives from a woman in her 50s with alopecia areata. Some clones in this sample may be carry-over from other donors' samples. The CDR3 here is CSARWGLAGGSSYNEQFF. CDR3 DNA: TGCAGTGCTAGATGGGGACTAGCGGGGGGGAGCTCCTACAATGAGCAGTTCTTC.